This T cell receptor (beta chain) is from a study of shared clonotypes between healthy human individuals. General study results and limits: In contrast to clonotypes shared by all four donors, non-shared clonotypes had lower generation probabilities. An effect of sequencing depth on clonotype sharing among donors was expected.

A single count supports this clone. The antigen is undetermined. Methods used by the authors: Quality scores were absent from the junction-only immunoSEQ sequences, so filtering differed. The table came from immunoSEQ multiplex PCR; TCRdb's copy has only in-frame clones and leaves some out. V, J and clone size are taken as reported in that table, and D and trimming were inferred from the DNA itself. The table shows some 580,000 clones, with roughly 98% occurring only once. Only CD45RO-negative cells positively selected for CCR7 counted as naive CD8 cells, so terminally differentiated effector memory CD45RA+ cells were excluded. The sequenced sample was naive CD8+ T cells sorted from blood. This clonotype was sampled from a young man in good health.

In DNA form, the CDR3 reads TGTGCCAGCACTACAGGGCCCTACTACGAGCAGTACTTC. It yields the protein CASTTGPYYEQYF. V is TRBV27 and J is TRBJ2-7; D may be TRBD1 (6 bases). The CDR3 has 13 amino acids. CDR1 and CDR2 from the germline V gene are MNHEY and SMNVEV (reference sequence). Trimming left V 7 bases short and J 3 bases short, with 13 bases between.